This is a list of T cell receptor beta chains from one sample in a study of neurological immune-mediated disorders. In TCRdb, the 5' RACE reads were re-called with MiXCR into one record per CDR3 protein. This table has fewer than 90,000 distinct CDR3 sequences, about 9.4% appearing once. Material for sequencing was PBMCs. All receptors come from a man younger than 40 in good health. Both conserved end residues are part of each CDR3. A D gene is named only where the DNA matches it firmly. The size field is filled for only some rows; it gives once, few, many or a size class.

CDR3 DNA: TGTGCCAGCACCCTTGAACAAAGCGGAAACACCATATATTTT
CDR3 protein: CASTLEQSGNTIYF
J gene: TRBJ1-3
D gene: .
V gene: TRBV7-2
clone size: many

CDR3 DNA: TGTGCCAGCAGTACCGGGACTAGCGGGAAGGGGCCGACCTACGAGCAGTACTTC
CDR3 protein: CASSTGTSGKGPTYEQYF
J gene: TRBJ2-7
D gene: TRBD2
V gene: TRBV27
clone size: many

CDR3 DNA: TGTGCCAGCAGCTTGGCGGGGGTGGGGGTTAACACTGAAGCTTTCTTT
CDR3 protein: CASSLAGVGVNTEAFF
J gene: TRBJ1-1
D gene: .
V gene: TRBV5-5
clone size: many

CDR3 DNA: TGTGCCAGCAGCCAAGACACGGGGGGCACAGATACGCAGTATTTT
CDR3 protein: CASSQDTGGTDTQYF
J gene: TRBJ2-3
D gene: .
V gene: TRBV3-1
clone size: many

CDR3 DNA: TGTGCCAGCAGGTTGTCTAGCGGGAATATAGGGGATGAGCAGTTCTTC
CDR3 protein: CASRLSSGNIGDEQFF
J gene: TRBJ2-1
D gene: TRBD2
V gene: TRBV3-1
clone size: many

CDR3 DNA: TGCGCCAGCAGCTTGACAGGCCACGAGCAGTACTTC
CDR3 protein: CASSLTGHEQYF
J gene: TRBJ2-7
D gene: .
V gene: TRBV5-1
clone size: .

CDR3 DNA: TGTGCCAGCAGCTCAGGAGGCGAGCAGTACTTC
CDR3 protein: CASSSGGEQYF
J gene: TRBJ2-7
D gene: .
V gene: TRBV7-2
clone size: many

CDR3 DNA: TGTGCCAGCAGCTTAGGGGGCCTAGCGGTATACGAGCAGTACTTC
CDR3 protein: CASSLGGLAVYEQYF
J gene: TRBJ2-7
D gene: TRBD2
V gene: TRBV7-9
clone size: many

CDR3 DNA: TGCAGTGCTAGAGATTACAGGGCGGAGATTAGCACTGAAGCTTTCTTT
CDR3 protein: CSARDYRAEISTEAFF
J gene: TRBJ1-1
D gene: .
V gene: TRBV20-1
clone size: many

CDR3 DNA: TGTGCCAGCAGTTACGTAGCGGGAGACTTCTACGAGCAGTACTTC
CDR3 protein: CASSYVAGDFYEQYF
J gene: TRBJ2-7
D gene: TRBD2
V gene: TRBV6-2/TRBV6-3
clone size: many

CDR3 DNA: TGTGCCAGCAGCCCGAGTGACAGGGGAAATAAAGCTTTCTTT
CDR3 protein: CASSPSDRGNKAFF
J gene: TRBJ1-1
D gene: TRBD1
V gene: TRBV7-9
clone size: many

CDR3 DNA: TGCAGTGCTAGAAAATACGACAGGGTAACCGGGGAGCTGTTTTTT
CDR3 protein: CSARKYDRVTGELFF
J gene: TRBJ2-2
D gene: TRBD1
V gene: TRBV20-1
clone size: many

CDR3 DNA: TGCAGTGCTAGCGGGACAGGGGGATTGAACACTGAAGCTTTCTTT
CDR3 protein: CSASGTGGLNTEAFF
J gene: TRBJ1-1
D gene: TRBD1
V gene: TRBV20-1
clone size: .

CDR3 DNA: TGTGCCAGCAGTCGGGACAGGGTCGGTCAGCCCCAGCATTTT
CDR3 protein: CASSRDRVGQPQHF
J gene: TRBJ1-5
D gene: TRBD1
V gene: TRBV12-3/TRBV12-4
clone size: few

CDR3 DNA: TGCGCCAGCAGCTTGGACGGGTCCTATGGCTACACCTTC
CDR3 protein: CASSLDGSYGYTF
J gene: TRBJ1-2
D gene: .
V gene: TRBV5-1
clone size: many

CDR3 DNA: TGTGCCACCAGCAGGGGGACAGCCTTAAACTACGAGCAGTACTTC
CDR3 protein: CATSRGTALNYEQYF
J gene: TRBJ2-7
D gene: TRBD1
V gene: TRBV15
clone size: many

CDR3 DNA: TGTGCCACCAGTGACCCCAGAGACAATGAGCAGTTCTTC
CDR3 protein: CATSDPRDNEQFF
J gene: TRBJ2-1
D gene: .
V gene: TRBV24-1
clone size: many

CDR3 DNA: TGTGCCACCAGTGAGTTGACCGGGACGCAGAACACTGAAGCTTTCTTT
CDR3 protein: CATSELTGTQNTEAFF
J gene: TRBJ1-1
D gene: .
V gene: TRBV24-1
clone size: .

CDR3 DNA: TGCGCCAGCAGTGAACCGGCGGGTCGATACGAGCAGTACTTC
CDR3 protein: CASSEPAGRYEQYF
J gene: TRBJ2-7
D gene: .
V gene: TRBV10-2
clone size: .

CDR3 DNA: TGTGCCAGCAGTTTTGACAGGGGGGGCCGCAATCAGCCCCAGCATTTT
CDR3 protein: CASSFDRGGRNQPQHF
J gene: TRBJ1-5
D gene: TRBD1
V gene: TRBV12-3/TRBV12-4
clone size: many

CDR3 DNA: TGTGCCAGCAGTCTGCGGACAGGGTCCTACAATGAGCAGTTCTTC
CDR3 protein: CASSLRTGSYNEQFF
J gene: TRBJ2-1
D gene: TRBD1
V gene: TRBV28
clone size: many

CDR3 DNA: TGCGCCAGCAGCCAAACAACTCCGATCAAGGGGTGGCGTGGGAACACTGAAGCTTTCTTT
CDR3 protein: CASSQTTPIKGWRGNTEAFF
J gene: TRBJ1-1
D gene: .
V gene: TRBV4-1
clone size: many

CDR3 DNA: TGTGCCAGCAGCTTAGAAGTTGCGGTCTCCTACGAGCAGTACTTC
CDR3 protein: CASSLEVAVSYEQYF
J gene: TRBJ2-7
D gene: .
V gene: TRBV7-2
clone size: many

CDR3 DNA: TGTGCCAGCAGCCCCTCTGGACAGGGTAATGAGCAGTTCTTC
CDR3 protein: CASSPSGQGNEQFF
J gene: TRBJ2-1
D gene: TRBD1
V gene: TRBV3-1
clone size: many

CDR3 DNA: TGCGCCAGCAGCTTATCACTAGCGGGAGCCCTTGAGCAGTTCTTC
CDR3 protein: CASSLSLAGALEQFF
J gene: TRBJ2-1
D gene: TRBD2
V gene: TRBV5-1
clone size: .

CDR3 DNA: TGTGCCAGCAGTCCCCAGGGTCGCAGAAAGCAAGAGACCCAGTACTTC
CDR3 protein: CASSPQGRRKQETQYF
J gene: TRBJ2-5
D gene: .
V gene: TRBV28
clone size: few

CDR3 DNA: TGTGCCAGCAGGACTGACGGGGAGACCCAGTACTTC
CDR3 protein: CASRTDGETQYF
J gene: TRBJ2-5
D gene: .
V gene: TRBV5-4
clone size: .

CDR3 DNA: TGTGCCAGTAGTTTTGCGGGAGAGGCCGGGGAGCTGTTTTTT
CDR3 protein: CASSFAGEAGELFF
J gene: TRBJ2-2
D gene: TRBD2
V gene: TRBV19
clone size: many

CDR3 DNA: TGTGCCAGCAGCTTATCCGCGGGAAATCCTAACAATGAGCAGTTCTTC
CDR3 protein: CASSLSAGNPNNEQFF
J gene: TRBJ2-1
D gene: .
V gene: TRBV7-9
clone size: few